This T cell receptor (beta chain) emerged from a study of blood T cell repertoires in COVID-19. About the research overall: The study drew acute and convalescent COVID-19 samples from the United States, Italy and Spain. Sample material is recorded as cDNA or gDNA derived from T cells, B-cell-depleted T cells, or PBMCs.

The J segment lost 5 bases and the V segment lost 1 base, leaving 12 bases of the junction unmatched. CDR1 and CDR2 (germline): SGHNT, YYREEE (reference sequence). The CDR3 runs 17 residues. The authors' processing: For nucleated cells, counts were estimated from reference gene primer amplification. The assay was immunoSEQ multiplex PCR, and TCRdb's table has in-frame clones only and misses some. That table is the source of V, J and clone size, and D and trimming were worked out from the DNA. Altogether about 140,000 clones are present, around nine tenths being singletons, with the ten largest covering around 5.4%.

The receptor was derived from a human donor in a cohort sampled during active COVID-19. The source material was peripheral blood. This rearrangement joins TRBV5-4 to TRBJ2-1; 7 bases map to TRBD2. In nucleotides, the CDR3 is TGTGCCAGCAGCTTGAGTCTAGCCTATGCGGGGGACAATGAGCAGTTCTTC. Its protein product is CASSLSLAYAGDNEQFF.